A single sample is the source of the 23 T cell receptor beta chains below, sequenced in a study of CD8+CD57+ T cells in acquired aplastic anemia. Before being chosen for sequencing, patients had shown CD8+CD57+ cell expansion by flow cytometry. The template for TCR beta VDJ and CDR3 sequence profiling was genomic DNA. TCRdb re-analysed the reads in MiXCR, keeping a single row per CDR3 protein. The table lists 150,000 or so distinct CDR3 sequences, roughly 48% of them singletons. The sample taken for sequencing was sorted CD4+, CD8+, or CD8+CD57+ T cells (not recorded which) from PBMCs. The receptors were gathered from a human donor with aplastic anemia.

The chain couples TRBV9 to TRBJ2-3; 9 positions match TRBD2. The V gene's germline CDR1 is SGDLS and CDR2 YYNGEE. V lost 0 bases and J lost 0; bases outside the gene matches: 5. The CDR3 sequence is 17 residues long. The CDR3 region has the DNA TGTGCCAGCAGCGTAGGGCTAGCGGGAACAAGCACAGATACGCAGTATTTT. It codes for CASSVGLAGTSTDTQYF.

Worth noting for this clonotype: An end of the junction does not agree with germline; a read error may underlie this. The gene calls are TRBV7-3 and TRBJ2-5, with D maybe TRBD1 (6 bases). CDR3 length: 15 amino acids. CDR1 is SGHTA and CDR2 is FQGTGA in the germline V gene. The CDR3 nucleotides are TGTGCCAGCAGCTTAGATGCTAGTGGAGGACAGACCCAGCACTTC. It translates to CASSLDASGGQTQHF.

There are a few counts of this clonotype. The CDR3: CSTKQTLYGYTF. In nucleotides, the CDR3 is TGCAGTACAAAACAGACACTCTATGGCTACACCTTC. This sequence joins TRBV20-1 and TRBJ1-2; D unclear. There are 12 residues in the CDR3. Germline assignment: CDR1 DFQATT and CDR2 SNEGSKA (reference sequence). The V end was cut by 8 bases, the J end by 4 bases, with 14 bases between.

The chain couples TRBV2 to TRBJ2-7; D call uncertain. The germline V gene encodes CDR1 SNHLY and CDR2 FYNNEI. The CDR3 loop spans 13 amino acids. The ends were cut back, 0 bases at V and 3 bases at J, with 6 bases in the middle. The chain's CDR3 is CASSEADVYEQYF. CDR3 DNA sequence: TGTGCCAGCAGTGAAGCGGACGTCTACGAGCAGTACTTC.

About this clonotype itself: Since no conserved phenylalanine or tryptophan closes the CDR3, a read error is the likely cause. The CDR3 DNA sequence: TGCAGTGCTTTGAGGCCTCGACAAGAGACCCAGTACCTC. The encoded protein is CSALRPRQETQYL. The genes are TRBV20-1 and TRBJ2-5; D gene unclear. Deletions cut 5 bases from V and 2 bases from J, with 12 bases between. Germline-derived CDR1 and CDR2 are DFQATT and SNEGSKA (reference sequence). The CDR3 has 13 residues.

This clonotype came up a few times. The J gene is TRBJ2-5, the V gene TRBV6-5; D call uncertain. V gave up 2 bases and J gave up 2 bases, with 18 bases separating them. CDR3 length equals 17 residues. The germline CDR1 and CDR2 sequences are MNHEY and SVGAGI. The CDR3 DNA reads TGTGCCAGCAGTTACATGGGGATGGGCCTCAGTCAAGAGACCCAGTACTTC. Encoded protein: CASSYMGMGLSQETQYF.

This clonotype was seen more than once but under ten times. The chain uses TRBV6-2 or TRBV6-3 and TRBJ1-2; D perhaps matches TRBD1 (5 bases). This CDR3 comprises 14 residues. Germline-derived CDR1 and CDR2 are MNHEY and SVGEGT. The V end lost 6 bases, the J end lost 4 bases, and 15 bases lay between the germline ends. Here the CDR3 DNA reads TGTGCCAGCAGCCTTGAGGGCAGGGTCTATGGCTACACCTTC. This translates into CASSLEGRVYGYTF.

The CDR3 DNA follows: TGTGCCAGCAGGGCGACAGGGTCCATGAACACTGAAGCTTTCTTT. This encodes CASRATGSMNTEAFF. The chain links TRBV25-1 to TRBJ1-1, with TRBD1 matching over 7 bases. The V and J ends lost 6 bases and 0 bases, in that order; junction bases with no gene match: 7. The CDR3 extends over 15 amino acids. In germline, CDR1 is MGHDK, CDR2 SYGVNS.

This chain connects TRBV10-3 to TRBJ2-3; 8 nucleotides match TRBD2. After removal of 7 bases from V and 3 bases from J, the junction contained 12 bases not matched to a gene. This CDR3 contains 16 residues. Germline CDR1 reads ENHRY; CDR2 reads SYGVKD. The CDR3 nucleotides are TGTGCCATCACCCCGTCGCGAAAGCGGGAGACAGATACGCAGTATTTT. Its protein product is CAITPSRKRETDTQYF.

This clonotype was recorded once. The V call is TRBV3-1, the J call TRBJ2-7, with TRBD2 matching over 11 bases. The length of the CDR3 is 14 residues. Trimming took 4 bases from V and 9 from J; bases not matched to a gene: 8. Germline CDR1 reads LGHDT; CDR2 reads YNNKEL (reference sequence). The CDR3 sequence: CASSRLAGQQRQYF. The CDR3, as DNA: TGTGCCAGCAGCCGACTAGCGGGGCAACAGAGGCAGTACTTC.

As for this clonotype: The CDR3 end shows no conserved phenylalanine or tryptophan, and so a read error is likely. The chain joins TRBV2 to TRBJ1-6; 8 bases agree with TRBD1. The germline gives CDR1 SNHLY, CDR2 FYNNEI. The CDR3 is 14 amino acids. CDR3: CASRRQGNNSLLHC. DNA for the CDR3: TGTGCCAGCAGACGACAGGGGAACAATTCACTCCTCCACTGT.

This clonotype was seen at least ten times. The rearrangement joins TRBV6-4 to TRBJ2-3; the D gene is possibly TRBD1 (6 bases). Germline V gene sequence: CDR1 MRHNA, CDR2 SNTAGT. The CDR3 is 13 residues long. Trimming cost V 8 bases and J 2 bases, with 11 bases left between them. The CDR3 region is CASGEGHTDTQYF. The CDR3 nucleotides are TGTGCCAGCGGCGAGGGACACACAGATACGCAGTATTTT.

V and J are TRBV6-1 and TRBJ2-7, with TRBD1 matching over 7 bases. Trimming at V came to 6 bases and at J to 4 bases, leaving 9 bases not matched to a gene. Germline V CDR1 and CDR2: MNHNS, SASEGT. The CDR3 runs to 14 residues. Written as DNA, the CDR3 is TGTGCCAGCAGGACAAACAGGGGCAGGTACGAGCAGTACTTC. Amino acids: CASRTNRGRYEQYF.

Regarding this clonotype: Just one base apart from a much larger clone, this may be a read error. The chain uses TRBV5-1 and TRBJ1-2; D ambiguous. Germline lookup yields CDR1 SGHRS and CDR2 YFSETQ. This CDR3 has 15 amino acids. For the CDR3, the DNA is TGCGCCAGCGCCCCGGCCGCATTGACCGCCTATGGCTGCACCTTC. It translates to CASAPAALTAYGCTF.

This clonotype was seen repeatedly, ten times or more. The chain recombines TRBV7-9 with TRBJ2-5, with D unclear. There are 11 residues in the CDR3. CDR1 SEHNR and CDR2 FQNEAQ come from the germline V gene (reference sequence). V lost 3 bases, J lost 3 bases, and 2 bases lay in between. The CDR3 region is CASSFKETQYF. CDR3 in DNA: TGTGCCAGCAGCTTCAAAGAGACCCAGTACTTC.

This clonotype was counted at least ten times. This chain links TRBV6-6 with TRBJ2-3, with 7 bases lining up with TRBD2. The V and J ends lost 1 base and 6 bases, in that order; junction bases with no gene match: 4. The CDR3 totals 14 residues. The germline CDR1 and CDR2 sequences are MNHNY and SVGAGI (reference sequence). Here the CDR3 DNA reads TGTGCCAGCAGTTACTGGGGGGGGAGGGATACGCAGTATTTT. It encodes CASSYWGGRDTQYF.

There are many counts of this clonotype. The V gene is TRBV12-3 or TRBV12-4, the J gene TRBJ2-7; TRBD1 aligns across 9 bases. The trim removed 6 bases at V and 4 bases at J, leaving 7 bases unmatched. This CDR3 has 14 amino acids. The CDR3, as DNA: TGTGCCAGCAGCAGAGGGACAGGGATGTACGAGCAGTACTTC. Translation: CASSRGTGMYEQYF.

The chain combines TRBV29-1 with TRBJ1-1; D might be TRBD1 (5 bases). The V gene lost 4 bases and the J gene lost 2 bases, with 8 bases spanning the gap. CDR3 size: 12 residues. Germline loops: CDR1 SQVTM, CDR2 ANQGSEA. The CDR3 coding sequence is TGCAGCGTTGGACAGAGTAACACTGAAGCTTTCTTT. It is translated as CSVGQSNTEAFF. The full variable domain, rest sourced from reference TRBV29-1 and TRBJ1-1, is SAVISQKPSRDICQRGTSLTIQCQVDSQVTMMFWYRQQPGQSLTLIATANQGSEATYESGFVIDKFPISRPNLTFSTLTVSNMSPEDSSIYLCSVGQSNTEAFFGQGTRLTVV.

This clonotype was seen many times. The chain combines TRBV2 with TRBJ2-7; 7 bases agree with TRBD1. The CDR3 has 13 residues. Trimming took 4 bases from V and 3 from J; bases not matched to a gene: 3. CDR1 SNHLY and CDR2 FYNNEI come from the germline V gene. The DNA of the CDR3 is TGTGCCAGCAGTGCCGGGACAGACTACGAGCAGTACTTC. Translation gives CASSAGTDYEQYF.

Turning to this clonotype: A junction end diverges from the germline sequence, so it may reflect a read error. The V gene is TRBV11-3, the J gene TRBJ2-2, with D possibly TRBD2 on 5 matching bases. The CDR3 consists of 13 residues. Germline loops: CDR1 SGHNT, CDR2 YENEEA. The CDR3 DNA is TGTGCCAGCAGCTTGAAGGGCACCGGGGAGCTGCTTTTT. This gives the protein CASSLKGTGELLF.

The CDR3 here is CSVDRVGGNTEAFF. CDR3 nucleotide sequence: TGCAGCGTTGACAGGGTTGGGGGGAACACTGAAGCTTTCTTT. The J gene is TRBJ1-1, the V gene TRBV29-1; a possible D gene is TRBD1 (5 bases). Trimming took off 3 bases at V and 1 base at J, with 12 bases between the two ends. This CDR3 contains 14 residues. Germline values: CDR1 SQVTM, CDR2 ANQGSEA.

The rearrangement links TRBV6-4 to TRBJ2-7, with 10 nucleotides matching TRBD2. This CDR3 region has 16 residues. Germline V CDR1 and CDR2: MRHNA, SNTAGT. The ends lost 3 bases at V and 7 bases at J; junction bases unmatched: 12. The CDR3 region is CASSDSSGGAGDEQYF. The CDR3 DNA follows: TGTGCCAGCAGTGATTCGAGCGGGGGGGCCGGGGATGAGCAGTACTTC.

This clonotype was recorded at least ten times. The rearrangement uses TRBV6-2 or TRBV6-3 and TRBJ2-5, with D unresolved. The germline V gene encodes CDR1 MNHEY and CDR2 SVGEGT. The CDR3 length is 15 residues. Trimming took off 2 bases at V and 5 bases at J, with 15 bases between the two ends. The CDR3 coding sequence is TGTGCCAGCAGTTACCGCCAGACCAACATTGAGACCCAGTACTTC. Translating gives CASSYRQTNIETQYF.